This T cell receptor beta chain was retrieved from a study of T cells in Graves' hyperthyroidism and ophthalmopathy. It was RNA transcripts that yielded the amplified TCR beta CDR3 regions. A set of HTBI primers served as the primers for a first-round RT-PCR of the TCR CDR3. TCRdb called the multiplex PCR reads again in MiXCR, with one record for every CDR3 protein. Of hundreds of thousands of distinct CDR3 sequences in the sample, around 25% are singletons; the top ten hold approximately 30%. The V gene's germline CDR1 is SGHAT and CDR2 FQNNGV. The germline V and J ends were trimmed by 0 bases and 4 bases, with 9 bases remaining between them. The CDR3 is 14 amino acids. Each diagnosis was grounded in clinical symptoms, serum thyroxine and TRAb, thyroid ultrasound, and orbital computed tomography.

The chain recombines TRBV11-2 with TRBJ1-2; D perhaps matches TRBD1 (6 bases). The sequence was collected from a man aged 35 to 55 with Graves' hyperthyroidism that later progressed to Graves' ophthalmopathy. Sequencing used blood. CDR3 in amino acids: CASSLDGGGYGYTF. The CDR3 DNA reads TGTGCCAGCAGCTTAGATGGGGGCGGCTATGGCTACACCTTC.